A selection of T cell receptor beta chains follows, all from one sample in a study of CD8 T cells in ankylosing spondylitis. One entry per CDR3 protein results from TCRdb running MiXCR on the 5' RACE reads. Among a few hundred thousand distinct CDR3 sequences listed, more than 9.5% were seen once. The sequenced material came from blood, either unsorted or a sorted T cell fraction (not recorded which). The receptors shown here come from a male donor with ankylosing spondylitis. Both conserved end residues are part of each CDR3. A D gene is named only where the DNA matches it firmly. Size tells how often a clone was seen (once, few, many) or the class of an expanded clone, and some rows leave it out.

d_call: TRBD1; j_call: TRBJ2-3; v_call: TRBV10-2; clone_size: many; cdr3_aa: CATAGTGALDTQYF; cdr3_nt: TGCGCCACAGCCGGGACAGGGGCGCTAGATACGCAGTATTTT
d_call: NA; j_call: TRBJ2-1; v_call: TRBV12-3/TRBV12-4; clone_size: many; cdr3_aa: CASSSYANEQFF; cdr3_nt: TGTGCCAGCAGTTCCTATGCCAATGAGCAGTTCTTC
d_call: TRBD2; j_call: TRBJ2-7; v_call: TRBV20-1; clone_size: few; cdr3_aa: CSARFAGASYEQYF; cdr3_nt: TGCAGTGCTAGATTCGCGGGAGCCTCCTACGAGCAGTACTTC
d_call: NA; j_call: TRBJ2-7; v_call: TRBV25-1; clone_size: NA; cdr3_aa: CASSSNVADYYEQYF; cdr3_nt: TGTGCCAGCAGTTCCAATGTAGCAGATTATTACGAGCAGTACTTC
d_call: NA; j_call: TRBJ2-5; v_call: TRBV25-1; clone_size: few; cdr3_aa: CASSEWGNQETQYF; cdr3_nt: TGTGCCAGCAGTGAATGGGGGAACCAAGAGACCCAGTACTTC
d_call: NA; j_call: TRBJ1-2; v_call: TRBV5-1; clone_size: NA; cdr3_aa: CASSLEVGASYGYTF; cdr3_nt: TGCGCCAGCAGCTTGGAGGTGGGGGCCTCCTATGGCTACACCTTC
d_call: NA; j_call: TRBJ2-7; v_call: TRBV9; clone_size: NA; cdr3_aa: CASSVASLGLATQQYF; cdr3_nt: TGTGCCAGCAGCGTAGCTAGCTTAGGACTCGCTACCCAGCAGTACTTC
d_call: TRBD1; j_call: TRBJ2-2; v_call: TRBV24-1; clone_size: many; cdr3_aa: CATSGQGIGELFF; cdr3_nt: TGTGCCACCAGTGGACAGGGTATCGGGGAGCTGTTTTTT
d_call: NA; j_call: TRBJ2-3; v_call: TRBV11-3; clone_size: NA; cdr3_aa: CASSQDPRPTDTQYF; cdr3_nt: TGTGCCAGCAGCCAGGACCCACGGCCCACAGATACGCAGTATTTT
d_call: TRBD1; j_call: TRBJ1-3; v_call: TRBV5-1; clone_size: few; cdr3_aa: CASSPRTGNSGNTIYF; cdr3_nt: TGCGCCAGCAGCCCTCGGACAGGAAACTCTGGAAACACCATATATTTT
d_call: NA; j_call: TRBJ1-4; v_call: TRBV7-2; clone_size: NA; cdr3_aa: CASSLKQGGEKLFF; cdr3_nt: TGTGCCAGCAGCTTAAAACAGGGTGGTGAAAAACTGTTTTTT
d_call: TRBD2; j_call: TRBJ2-1; v_call: TRBV25-1; clone_size: few; cdr3_aa: CASSEPASGDNEQFF; cdr3_nt: TGTGCCAGCAGTGAACCGGCTAGCGGGGACAATGAGCAGTTCTTC
d_call: TRBD2; j_call: TRBJ2-3; v_call: TRBV7-8; clone_size: NA; cdr3_aa: CASSLVSGSYTDTQYF; cdr3_nt: TGTGCCAGCAGCTTAGTGAGCGGGAGTTACACAGATACGCAGTATTTT
d_call: NA; j_call: TRBJ2-3; v_call: TRBV20-1; clone_size: NA; cdr3_aa: CSARDSEGNTDTQYF; cdr3_nt: TGCAGTGCTAGAGATAGTGAGGGAAACACAGATACGCAGTATTTT
d_call: NA; j_call: TRBJ2-1; v_call: TRBV9; clone_size: NA; cdr3_aa: CASSLDLGWNEQFF; cdr3_nt: TGTGCCAGCAGCCTGGACTTGGGTTGGAATGAGCAGTTCTTC
d_call: NA; j_call: TRBJ2-5; v_call: TRBV5-1; clone_size: NA; cdr3_aa: CASSSNELQETQYF; cdr3_nt: TGCGCCAGCAGCTCGAATGAACTGCAAGAGACCCAGTACTTC
d_call: TRBD2; j_call: TRBJ2-1; v_call: TRBV20-1; clone_size: few; cdr3_aa: CSAIAGGVYNEQFF; cdr3_nt: TGCAGTGCTATAGCGGGAGGGGTATACAATGAGCAGTTCTTC
d_call: NA; j_call: TRBJ2-3; v_call: TRBV6-1; clone_size: few; cdr3_aa: CASSRRDRTDTQYF; cdr3_nt: TGTGCCAGCAGTCGCCGGGACCGCACAGATACGCAGTATTTT
d_call: NA; j_call: TRBJ2-1; v_call: TRBV6-1; clone_size: NA; cdr3_aa: CASSPNREAGGFF; cdr3_nt: TGTGCCAGCAGTCCGAATCGGGAGGCAGGGGGGTTCTTC
d_call: NA; j_call: TRBJ2-3; v_call: TRBV7-2; clone_size: few; cdr3_aa: CASSLVPMTDTQYF; cdr3_nt: TGTGCCAGCAGCTTAGTCCCGATGACAGATACGCAGTATTTT
d_call: NA; j_call: TRBJ1-4; v_call: TRBV20-1; clone_size: many; cdr3_aa: CSARPRKGISNEKLFF; cdr3_nt: TGCAGTGCTAGACCCCGCAAGGGGATAAGTAATGAAAAACTGTTTTTT
d_call: NA; j_call: TRBJ2-5; v_call: TRBV20-1; clone_size: NA; cdr3_aa: CSARHTSQETQYF; cdr3_nt: TGCAGTGCTCGTCACACTAGTCAAGAGACCCAGTACTTC
d_call: TRBD1; j_call: TRBJ1-2; v_call: TRBV20-1; clone_size: NA; cdr3_aa: CSGGGQGILGGYTF; cdr3_nt: TGCAGTGGCGGGGGACAGGGGATTTTGGGCGGCTACACCTTC
d_call: TRBD1; j_call: TRBJ1-2; v_call: TRBV10-3; clone_size: many; cdr3_aa: CAISAGQGGGGYTF; cdr3_nt: TGTGCCATCAGTGCAGGACAGGGAGGCGGTGGCTACACCTTC
d_call: NA; j_call: TRBJ2-3; v_call: TRBV7-2; clone_size: few; cdr3_aa: CASTEMSARGTQYF; cdr3_nt: TGTGCCAGCACCGAAATGAGTGCGCGGGGTACGCAGTATTTT
d_call: NA; j_call: TRBJ1-2; v_call: TRBV29-1; clone_size: few; cdr3_aa: CSGWGNYGYTF; cdr3_nt: TGCAGCGGGTGGGGGAACTATGGCTACACCTTC